The 23 T cell receptor beta chains reported below all come from one sample, sequenced in a study of cytomegalovirus exposure and HLA in healthy donors. The study ran its PCR with 60 Vbeta and 13 Jbeta primers. This table comes from immunoSEQ multiplex PCR, and its TCRdb copy is limited to in-frame clones, with some not included. The repertoire holds about 200,000 clones, with 78% as singletons. Sequencing used PBMCs. The receptors were sampled from a woman under 40 in good health and CMV-seropositive.

This sequence joins TRBV5-1 and TRBJ2-4; 7 positions match TRBD1. This CDR3 has 15 amino acids. The J segment lost 1 base and the V segment lost 1 base, leaving 2 bases of the junction unmatched. CDR1 and CDR2 (germline): SGHRS, YFSETQ. The CDR3 nucleotides read TGCGCCAGCAGCTTGACACAGGGGGCCAAAAACATTCAGTACTTC. Translation gives CASSLTQGAKNIQYF.

V is TRBV7-9 and J is TRBJ2-3; 7 bases map to TRBD1. J gave up 0 bases and V 4 bases, and 4 bases lay outside the gene matches. Germline CDR1 and CDR2: SEHNR and FQNEAQ (reference sequence). The CDR3 consists of 15 residues. CDR3 bases: TGTGCCAGCAGCTCTGGGACAGTGAGCACAGATACGCAGTATTTT. This gives the protein CASSSGTVSTDTQYF.

The chain combines TRBV11-3 with TRBJ2-5; 10 positions match TRBD2. Losses at the gene ends were 2 bases for V and 2 bases for J; bases not matched to a gene: 5. Germline CDR1 SGHNT, CDR2 YENEEA. This CDR3 spans 16 amino acids. CDR3 sequence: CASSLRLAGAQETQYF. CDR3 DNA sequence: TGTGCCAGCAGCTTACGGCTAGCGGGGGCACAAGAGACCCAGTACTTC.

The V gene is TRBV11-2, the J gene TRBJ2-1; D is possibly TRBD2 (7 bases). CDR1 and CDR2 (germline): SGHAT, FQNNGV. Trimming removed 1 base at V and 10 bases at J, with 14 bases between. The CDR3 runs 14 residues. The CDR3 nucleotides are TGTGCCAGCAGCTTAGGTGGCGGGGGCGGCGAGCAGTTCTTC. Residues: CASSLGGGGGEQFF.

This chain connects TRBV28 to TRBJ1-5; perhaps TRBD1 as D (6 bases). Germline V gene lookup returns CDR1 MDHEN and CDR2 SYDVKM. V gave up 3 bases and J gave up 6 bases, with 12 bases separating them. The CDR3 loop spans 14 amino acids. DNA of the CDR3: TGTGCCAGCAGTTTCCCGAACAGGGCTCAGCCCCAGCATTTT. This codes for CASSFPNRAQPQHF.

The genes are TRBV6-6 and TRBJ1-5, with TRBD1 identical over 8 bases. CDR3 length equals 16 residues. Germline values: CDR1 MNHNY, CDR2 SVGAGI (reference sequence). J gave up 11 bases and V 1 base, and 13 bases lay outside the gene matches. CDR3 protein: CASSYLDRVWPPSQHF. In nucleotides, the CDR3 is TGTGCCAGCAGTTACTTGGACAGGGTTTGGCCGCCTTCCCAGCATTTT.

The table lists this clone with a count of one. V usage is TRBV2 and J usage is TRBJ1-1; D not resolved. Germline V CDR1 and CDR2: SNHLY, FYNNEI. V was shortened by 4 bases and J by 10 bases, with 13 bases between the two germline ends. CDR3 length: 12 amino acids. CDR3 in amino acids: CASSVGEDSAFF. In DNA, the CDR3 is TGTGCCAGCAGTGTCGGGGAGGACTCAGCTTTCTTT.

V gene TRBV28 combines with J gene TRBJ2-2; unclear D gene. There are 14 residues in the CDR3. Trimming took off 3 bases at V and 8 bases at J, with 13 bases between the two ends. CDR1 and CDR2 from the germline V gene are MDHEN and SYDVKM. DNA of the CDR3: TGTGCCAGCAGTTTTATCCCAAGGCGGGGGGAGCTGTTTTTT. Translated, it gives CASSFIPRRGELFF.

The V and J genes are TRBV19 and TRBJ1-2, with 10 positions matching TRBD1. This CDR3 region has 15 residues. The germline gives CDR1 LNHDA, CDR2 SQIVND (reference sequence). V shed 5 bases and J 7 bases; nucleotides not matched to a gene: 10. CDR3 amino acids: CASSGRTGGYSGYTF. Here the CDR3 DNA reads TGTGCCAGTAGTGGGCGGACAGGGGGATACTCTGGCTACACCTTC.

This rearrangement joins TRBV6-6 to TRBJ1-6; possibly TRBD1 for D (5 bases). V was shortened by 6 bases and J by 10 bases, with 19 bases between the two germline ends. The CDR3 contains 15 residues. Germline V gene lookup returns CDR1 MNHNY and CDR2 SVGAGI (reference sequence). CDR3 sequence reads: CASRTRDSVGSPLHF. The DNA of the CDR3 is TGTGCCAGCAGGACCCGGGACTCGGTTGGATCACCCCTCCACTTT.

The rearrangement joins TRBV30 to TRBJ1-4; the D is unclear. The V gene lost 0 bases and the J gene lost 3 bases, with 11 bases spanning the gap. The CDR3 is 15 residues long. CDR1 is GTSNPN, CDR2 SVGIG, per germline (reference sequence). The CDR3 DNA reads TGTGCCTGGAGTGTCCAGAGAGGGCCTAATGAAAAACTGTTTTTT. Its translation: CAWSVQRGPNEKLFF.

This chain uses TRBV30 with TRBJ2-5; a possible D gene is TRBD2 (5 bases). The J call could be wrong; TRBJ2-7 is a better fit for the DNA end. CDR3 length: 12 amino acids. The V gene's germline CDR1 is GTSNPN and CDR2 SVGIG (reference sequence). As DNA, the CDR3 is TGTGCCTGGAGTGTAGGAGGATACGAGCAGTACTTC. This sequence encodes CAWSVGGYEQYF.

The chain employs TRBV28 and TRBJ2-1; perhaps TRBD2 as D (5 bases). The CDR3 consists of 14 residues. V lost 5 bases, J lost 4 bases, and 12 bases lay in between. Looked up from germline, CDR1 is MDHEN and CDR2 is SYDVKM. The CDR3 bases are TGTGCCAGCAGTGACGGGGTGCGGTACAATGAGCAGTTCTTC. This codes for CASSDGVRYNEQFF. The complete variable domain, with remaining parts taken from reference TRBV28 and TRBJ2-1, reads DVKVTQSSRYLVKRTGEKVFLECVQDMDHENMFWYRQDPGLGLRLIYFSYDVKMKEKGDIPEGYSVSREKKERFSLILESASTNQTSMYLCASSDGVRYNEQFFGPGTRLTVL.

The V and J genes are TRBV18 and TRBJ1-1; D unclear. The V and J ends lost 1 base and 2 bases respectively, with 5 bases between them. Germline CDR1 KGHSH, CDR2 LQKENI. This CDR3 has 13 residues. The CDR3 DNA follows: TGTGCCAGCTCACCACTGGGCAACACTGAAGCTTTCTTT. This sequence encodes CASSPLGNTEAFF. The full variable domain, with the rest looked up from reference TRBV18 and TRBJ1-1, is NAGVMQNPRHLVRRRGQEARLRCSPMKGHSHVYWYRQLPEEGLKFMVYLQKENIIDESGMPKERFSAEFPKEGPSILRIQQVVRGDSAAYFCASSPLGNTEAFFGQGTRLTVV.

V usage is TRBV7-2 and J usage is TRBJ1-6; no definite D call. The V and J ends lost 3 bases and 9 bases respectively, with 21 bases between them. Germline V gene lookup returns CDR1 SGHTA and CDR2 FQGNSA. This CDR3 is built from 17 residues. CDR3 sequence reads: CASSLVQARHPPSPLHF. Written as DNA, the CDR3 is TGTGCCAGCAGCTTGGTGCAGGCCCGTCACCCCCCTTCACCCCTCCACTTT.

The V call is TRBV27, the J call TRBJ2-7; 7 bases line up with TRBD1. Germline values: CDR1 MNHEY, CDR2 SMNVEV (reference sequence). V lost 4 bases, J lost 0 bases, and 3 bases stayed unmatched. The CDR3 covers 14 residues. This chain's CDR3 is CASSWDRRSYEQYF. In DNA form, the CDR3 reads TGTGCCAGCAGTTGGGACAGACGCTCCTACGAGCAGTACTTC.

The gene calls are TRBV4-3 and TRBJ2-1; D unclear. In germline, CDR1 is LGHNA, CDR2 YSLEER. CDR3 length: 16 residues. V gave up 1 base and J gave up 2 bases, with 12 bases separating them. CDR3 sequence (DNA): TGCGCCAGCAGCCAAGCGACTCTAACCCCCTACAATGAGCAGTTCTTC. It specifies CASSQATLTPYNEQFF.

The chain uses TRBV5-6 and TRBJ2-4; 10 bases are shared with TRBD2. Germline-derived CDR1 and CDR2 are SGHDT and YYEEEE. After removal of 4 bases from V and 7 bases from J, the junction contained 5 bases not matched to a gene. CDR3 length: 14 amino acids. The CDR3 region is CASSPAGGLNIQYF. As DNA, the CDR3 is TGTGCCAGCAGCCCAGCGGGGGGGTTGAACATTCAGTACTTC. Full variable domain (outside the CDR3, taken from reference TRBV5-6 and TRBJ2-4): DAGVTQSPTHLIKTRGQQVTLRCSPKSGHDTVSWYQQALGQGPQFIFQYYEEEERQRGNFPDRFSGHQFPNYSSELNVNALLLGDSALYLCASSPAGGLNIQYFGAGTRLSVL.

The sample holds one count of this clone. The V and J genes are TRBV6-1 and TRBJ2-7, with unresolved D. With 2 bases removed from V and 4 bases from J, the gap between germline ends came to 9 bases. CDR1 is MNHNS and CDR2 is SASEGT in the germline V gene. This CDR3 is 13 amino acids long. The CDR3 DNA sequence: TGTGCCAGCAGTGAATCAGGCCCTTACGAGCAGTACTTC. It encodes CASSESGPYEQYF.

This clone was observed a handful of times. J is TRBJ1-1 and V is TRBV6-1; possible D gene TRBD1, 5 bases. There are 15 residues in the CDR3. With 10 bases removed from V and 1 base from J, the gap between germline ends came to 19 bases. From germline, CDR1 is MNHNS and CDR2 SASEGT. As DNA, the CDR3 is TGTGCCACGACTACCCCGGGACTTAGGAACACTGAAGCTTTCTTT. Amino acid sequence: CATTTPGLRNTEAFF.

This clone has only one observation. Mismatch with germline at one junction end may stem from a read error. J is TRBJ1-3 and V is TRBV7-9; 11 nucleotides align to TRBD1. Germline V gene sequence: CDR1 SEHNR, CDR2 FQNEAQ (reference sequence). CDR3 length equals 15 residues. The CDR3 DNA sequence: TGTTCCAGCAGCTGGACAGGGGGCGTTGGAAACACCATATATTTT. It specifies CSSSWTGGVGNTIYF.

The rearrangement joins TRBV5-4 to TRBJ1-2; TRBD1 aligns across 7 bases. V was clipped by 1 base and J by 4 bases; unmatched bases: 4. This CDR3 has 14 amino acids. Germline V gene data show CDR1 as SGHNT and CDR2 as YYREEE (reference sequence). CDR3 coding DNA: TGTGCCAGCAGCTTGTCACAGGGGCTCTATGGCTACACCTTC. Protein sequence: CASSLSQGLYGYTF.

This clone was observed once. This chain links TRBV10-3 with TRBJ2-1; 7 positions match TRBD2. The trim removed 3 bases at V and 6 bases at J, leaving 2 bases unmatched. CDR1 is ENHRY and CDR2 is SYGVKD in the germline V gene. The CDR3 runs 13 residues. The CDR3 DNA is TGTGCCATCAGTGACCCTAGCGGCAATGAGCAGTTCTTC. It codes for CAISDPSGNEQFF.